One sample yielded the 19 T cell receptor beta chains listed below, sequenced in a study of T cells in Graves' hyperthyroidism and ophthalmopathy. Amplification of TCR beta CDR3 regions was performed using RNA transcripts as template. The HTBI set primed first-round TCR CDR3 RT-PCR. TCRdb re-called the multiplex PCR reads through MiXCR, storing one row per CDR3 protein. The sample includes 340,000 or so distinct CDR3 sequences, approximately 17% of them seen just once. Specimen: blood. Every receptor here comes from a man aged 25-45 years with Graves' hyperthyroidism.

The gene calls are TRBV7-8 and TRBJ1-5; weak D call: TRBD1 (5 bases). The germline V gene encodes CDR1 SGHVS and CDR2 FQNEAQ. CDR3 size: 15 residues. Trimming cost V 4 bases and J 7 bases, with 17 bases left between them. For the CDR3, the DNA is TGTGCCAGCAGCTCAAGCCGGCAGGGAGGCCAGCCCCAGCATTTT. It is translated as CASSSSRQGGQPQHF.

In its sample, this clonotype was seen many times. The chain uses TRBV20-1 and TRBJ2-7, with a possible D match to TRBD2 (5 bases). The germline gives CDR1 DFQATT, CDR2 SNEGSKA (reference sequence). The CDR3 has 15 residues. V was clipped by 6 bases and J by 0 bases, with 18 bases between them. The CDR3 sequence is CSATPGEQSSYEQYF. CDR3 nucleotides: TGCAGTGCCACCCCCGGGGAGCAAAGCTCCTACGAGCAGTACTTC.

This clonotype was seen once. The rearrangement links TRBV6-2 or TRBV6-3 to TRBJ1-1; D gene unclear. Germline CDR1 MNHEY, CDR2 SVGEGT. V was pared by 7 bases and J by 1 base, with 13 bases between. The length of the CDR3 is 14 residues. The CDR3 here is CASTPRSTNTEAFF. The CDR3 DNA is TGTGCCAGCACCCCCCGGAGCACGAACACTGAAGCTTTCTTT.

The table lists this clonotype with many counts. The chain is built from TRBV5-1 and TRBJ2-3; D perhaps matches TRBD2 (6 bases). V was clipped by 4 bases and J by 3 bases, with 15 bases between them. The CDR3 is 15 amino acids. Germline V lookup: CDR1 SGHRS, CDR2 YFSETQ. CDR3 sequence reads: CASSTEDAGTDTQYF. In DNA, the CDR3 is TGCGCCAGCAGCACGGAGGATGCGGGGACAGATACGCAGTATTTT.

The chain recombines TRBV20-1 with TRBJ2-6; D not resolved. V lost 6 bases to trimming and J lost 4 bases, with 10 bases between them. This CDR3 comprises 13 residues. Germline lookup yields CDR1 DFQATT and CDR2 SNEGSKA (reference sequence). The CDR3 sequence is CSAPGAGANVLTF. In nucleotides, the CDR3 is TGCAGTGCCCCCGGAGCGGGGGCCAACGTCCTGACTTTC.

In its sample, this clonotype was seen many times. The chain recombines TRBV5-5 with TRBJ1-1; D is undetermined. V dropped 4 bases and J dropped 0 bases, with 7 bases sitting between them. The CDR3 has 13 residues. Germline V gene sequence: CDR1 SGHKS, CDR2 YYEKEE (reference sequence). The CDR3 DNA reads as TGTGCCAGCAGCCAAGACGTGAACACTGAAGCTTTCTTT. It translates to CASSQDVNTEAFF.

This clonotype was counted a few times. The chain is built from TRBV14 and TRBJ2-1; TRBD1 matches at 8 bases. Germline CDR1 reads SGHDN; CDR2 reads FVKESK. With V trimmed by 7 bases and J by 4 bases, 9 bases remained unmatched. This CDR3 is 15 amino acids long. This CDR3 reads CASTSPGQDYNEQFF. The CDR3 DNA is TGTGCCAGCACTTCTCCGGGACAGGATTACAATGAGCAGTTCTTC.

V is TRBV12-3 or TRBV12-4 and J is TRBJ1-2; TRBD1 agrees at 9 bases. The CDR3 loop spans 16 amino acids. The V gene end was trimmed by 2 bases and the J gene end by 12 bases; junction bases not matched to a gene: 16. CDR3: CASSLFLWGDRGIHTF. Here the CDR3 DNA reads TGTGCCAGCAGTTTATTCTTGTGGGGTGACAGGGGGATTCACACCTTC.

This clonotype showed up many times. J is TRBJ2-3 and V is TRBV24-1, with D possibly being TRBD2 (5 bases). Between the trimmed V and J ends, which lost 5 bases and 5 bases, there was a span of 19 bases. Per the germline V gene, CDR1 is KGHDR and CDR2 is SFDVKD. The CDR3 covers 16 residues. As DNA, the CDR3 is TGTGCCACCAGTGCTGGGTTGACGGGTCGGGAAGATACGCAGTATTTT. Encoded protein: CATSAGLTGREDTQYF.

This chain links TRBV18 with TRBJ2-7; 8 positions agree with TRBD2. The V gene's germline CDR1 is KGHSH and CDR2 LQKENI. The junction had 11 bases not matched to a gene; V was cut back by 7 bases and J by 6 bases. The CDR3 totals 14 residues. CDR3 in amino acids: CASCFSSGSSEQYF. CDR3 bases: TGTGCCAGCTGCTTCTCCAGCGGGAGTTCCGAGCAGTACTTC. Full variable domain (missing parts from reference TRBV18 and TRBJ2-7): NAGVMQNPRHLVRRRGQEARLRCSPMKGHSHVYWYRQLPEEGLKFMVYLQKENIIDESGMPKERFSAEFPKEGPSILRIQQVVRGDSAAYFCASCFSSGSSEQYFGPGTRLTVT.

The sample holds a few counts of this clonotype. The chain joins TRBV4-1 to TRBJ2-7; 8 bases are shared with TRBD2. V shed 3 bases, J shed 2 bases, and the junction held 12 bases outside the gene matches. The CDR3 covers 17 residues. Germline CDR1 reads MGHRA; CDR2 reads YSYEKL. CDR3 residues: CASSHRPWTSRTYEQYF. Written as DNA, the CDR3 is TGCGCCAGCAGCCACCGCCCCTGGACTAGCCGAACCTACGAGCAGTACTTC.

The chain has TRBV25-1 and TRBJ1-2, with unresolved D. The CDR3 runs 15 residues. Germline V gene data show CDR1 as MGHDK and CDR2 as SYGVNS. Trimming removed 9 bases at V and 6 bases at J, with 23 bases between. The CDR3 reads CARSSPGIGLDGYTF. The CDR3 DNA is TGTGCCAGAAGTTCTCCGGGGATAGGATTGGATGGCTACACCTTC.

This clonotype was found a few times. The CDR3 bases are TGCAGTGCTAACCAGGGGGAAGAGACCCAGTACTTC. It yields the protein CSANQGEETQYF. The V and J genes are TRBV20-1 and TRBJ2-5; 7 nucleotides line up with TRBD1. The CDR3 runs 12 residues. J lost 3 bases, V lost 4 bases, and 2 bases had no gene match. CDR1 and CDR2 from the germline V gene are DFQATT and SNEGSKA (reference sequence).

A word on this clonotype: Relative to the germline gene, one junction end is altered; a read error may explain this. CDR3 nucleotides: TGTGCCAGCAGTGATTTCTGGACCAAGAATCAGCCCCACCATTTT. This translates into CASSDFWTKNQPHHF. V usage is TRBV6-1 and J usage is TRBJ1-5, with no clear D. Germline V gene lookup returns CDR1 MNHNS and CDR2 SASEGT. This CDR3 has 15 amino acids.

This clonotype came up many times. CDR3 sequence: CASSLDNTANEQYF. CDR3 bases: TGTGCCAGCAGCTTAGATAACACAGCTAACGAGCAGTACTTC. The chain carries TRBV11-2 and TRBJ2-7; no reliable D call. This CDR3 is built from 14 residues. V was trimmed by 0 bases and J by 5 bases, leaving 11 bases between them. Germline values: CDR1 SGHAT, CDR2 FQNNGV.

There are many counts of this clonotype. The V and J genes are TRBV28 and TRBJ2-1; the D gene is possibly TRBD1 (6 bases). The CDR3 is made up of 15 amino acids. Per the germline V gene, CDR1 is MDHEN and CDR2 is SYDVKM. The germline V and J ends were trimmed by 6 bases and 6 bases, with 18 bases remaining between them. CDR3 nucleotides: TGTGCCAGCAGAAGGGGGACACTTAATCTCAATGAGCAGTTCTTC. This translates into CASRRGTLNLNEQFF.

For this clonotype: This sequence may be a read error, since a much larger clone differs from it by one base. The chain joins TRBV12-3 or TRBV12-4 to TRBJ2-4; TRBD2 aligns across 7 bases. This CDR3 comprises 15 residues. J gave up 5 bases and V 4 bases, and 8 bases lay outside the gene matches. The CDR3 reads CASSSAGGRENIQYF. The CDR3, as DNA: TGTGCCAGCAGTTCAGCTGGTGGGAGGGAAAACATTCAGTACTTC.

This clonotype has a count of ten or more. V and J are TRBV28 and TRBJ2-3; TRBD2 matches at 10 bases. Trimming cost V 4 bases and J 2 bases; bases outside gene matches: 3. The V gene's germline CDR1 is MDHEN and CDR2 SYDVKM. The CDR3 contains 15 residues. The CDR3 DNA sequence: TGTGCCAGCAGTTCTAGCGGGAGCCCCACAGATACGCAGTATTTT. It codes for CASSSSGSPTDTQYF.

This chain links TRBV12-3 or TRBV12-4 with TRBJ2-5; TRBD1 matches 7 bases. The CDR3 spans 13 residues. The V and J ends lost 7 bases and 5 bases, in that order; junction bases with no gene match: 7. CDR3 DNA sequence: TGTGCCAGCACCTTGAGGGGGCGGGAGACCCAGTACTTC. Its translation: CASTLRGRETQYF.